These 21 T cell receptor beta chains share one sample of origin, sequenced in a study of T cell repertoires in cytomegalovirus infection. TCRdb analysed the reads with MiXCR anew, one entry per CDR3 protein. Of hundreds of thousands of distinct CDR3 sequences in the sample, approximately 10% were seen once. The sample taken for sequencing was PBMCs. These TCRs come from a human donor in good health (CMV status not recorded). Some clones in this sample may be carry-over from other donors' samples.

This clonotype came up many times. The V and J genes are TRBV10-3 and TRBJ2-7; maybe TRBD1 (5 bases). Between the trimmed V and J ends, which lost 0 bases and 9 bases, there was a span of 15 bases. CDR3 length: 14 amino acids. The germline V gene has CDR1 ENHRY and CDR2 SYGVKD. CDR3 DNA sequence: TGTGCCATCAGTGAGTCGAGGTTAGGGCAGGGGCAGTACGTC. Its translation: CAISESRLGQGQYV.

This clonotype appeared many times. This chain uses TRBV7-3 with TRBJ2-1; 10 nucleotides line up with TRBD1. The CDR3 covers 14 residues. Per the germline V gene, CDR1 is SGHTA and CDR2 is FQGTGA. Germline trimming cut 2 bases from V and 15 bases from J; bases unmatched to any gene: 10. The CDR3 DNA sequence: TGTGCCAGCAGCTTAGACAGGGGGCAAAGTAAAAGGTTCTTC. This sequence encodes CASSLDRGQSKRFF.

The chain uses TRBV27 and TRBJ2-7; D is unclear. CDR3 length: 10 amino acids. CDR1 MNHEY and CDR2 SMNVEV come from the germline V gene (reference sequence). The V and J ends lost 5 bases and 5 bases respectively, with 4 bases between them. CDR3 sequence reads: CASSRHEQYV. The CDR3 DNA follows: TGTGCCAGCAGTCGTCACGAGCAGTACGTC.

This clonotype has a count of ten or more. The V gene is TRBV29-1, the J gene TRBJ1-2, with 8 bases matching TRBD1. Trimming cost V 4 bases and J 0 bases; bases outside gene matches: 4. This CDR3 region has 14 residues. The germline gives CDR1 SQVTM, CDR2 ANQGSEA. The CDR3 here is CSVVTGEANYGYTF. The CDR3 DNA follows: TGCAGCGTTGTGACAGGGGAGGCTAACTATGGCTACACCTTC. Looking up the rest from reference TRBV29-1 and TRBJ1-2 gives the full variable domain: SAVISQKPSRDICQRGTSLTIQCQVDSQVTMMFWYRQQPGQSLTLIATANQGSEATYESGFVIDKFPISRPNLTFSTLTVSNMSPEDSSIYLCSVVTGEANYGYTFGSGTRLTVV.

This clonotype was counted ten times or more. The chain combines TRBV2 with TRBJ2-4; 9 bases align to TRBD1. J was trimmed by 6 bases and V by 6 bases; bases with no gene match: 3. CDR1 and CDR2 from the germline V gene are SNHLY and FYNNEI. The CDR3 runs to 13 residues. CDR3 coding DNA: TGTGCCAGCAGCGCGACAGGGGGAAACATTCAGTACTTC. As protein: CASSATGGNIQYF.

The J gene is TRBJ2-3, the V gene TRBV9; possibly TRBD2 for D (5 bases). The CDR3 contains 14 residues. Per the germline V gene, CDR1 is SGDLS and CDR2 is YYNGEE. V was pared by 3 bases and J by 2 bases, with 10 bases between. CDR3 sequence: CASSAGLHTDTQYF. In DNA form, the CDR3 reads TGTGCCAGCAGCGCAGGACTGCACACAGATACGCAGTATTTT.

Many counts were recorded for this clonotype. The chain is built from TRBV7-8 and TRBJ1-5; unclear D gene. V was trimmed by 5 bases and J by 3 bases, leaving 11 bases between them. The CDR3 runs to 14 residues. Germline V gene sequence: CDR1 SGHVS, CDR2 FQNEAQ. CDR3 nucleotides: TGTGCCAGCAGCCCCGGGTCTCTCAATCAGCCCCAGCATTTT. Residues: CASSPGSLNQPQHF. Supplemented by reference TRBV7-8 and TRBJ1-5, the full variable domain reads GAGVSQSPRYKVAKRGQDVALRCDPISGHVSLFWYQQALGQGPEFLTYFQNEAQLDKSGLPSDRFFAERPEGSVSTLKIQRTQQEDSAVYLCASSPGSLNQPQHFGDGTRLSIL.

This chain links TRBV20-1 with TRBJ2-4; perhaps TRBD2 as D (6 bases). The CDR3 has 14 amino acids. Trimming removed 1 base from V and 6 bases from J, with 13 bases in between. Germline values: CDR1 DFQATT, CDR2 SNEGSKA (reference sequence). CDR3 residues: CSARVGGAGNIQYF. CDR3 DNA: TGCAGTGCTAGAGTTGGAGGGGCCGGAAACATTCAGTACTTC.

This clonotype was detected ten times or more. The chain uses TRBV5-6 and TRBJ1-2, with D possibly being TRBD1 (6 bases). The CDR3 sequence is 16 residues long. Per the germline V gene, CDR1 is SGHDT and CDR2 is YYEEEE. V was trimmed by 1 base and J by 4 bases, leaving 17 bases between them. CDR3 in amino acids: CASSLRGTTRGYGYTF. The CDR3 DNA reads TGTGCCAGCAGCTTGAGGGGGACAACGAGGGGCTATGGCTACACCTTC. The full variable domain, its missing parts supplied by reference TRBV5-6 and TRBJ1-2, is DAGVTQSPTHLIKTRGQQVTLRCSPKSGHDTVSWYQQALGQGPQFIFQYYEEEERQRGNFPDRFSGHQFPNYSSELNVNALLLGDSALYLCASSLRGTTRGYGYTFGSGTRLTVV.

This clonotype came up a few times. The V and J genes are TRBV27 and TRBJ1-2, with D possibly matching TRBD1 (5 bases). The CDR3 runs 12 residues. In germline, CDR1 is MNHEY, CDR2 SMNVEV (reference sequence). The ends were cut back, 3 bases at V and 7 bases at J, with 9 bases in the middle. CDR3 bases: TGTGCCAGCAGTTTTCCAGGGCTTGGCTACACCTTC. It translates to CASSFPGLGYTF.

This clonotype has ten or more counts. The chain combines TRBV28 with TRBJ1-2, with unresolved D. Trimming took off 6 bases at V and 3 bases at J, with 11 bases between the two ends. The CDR3 runs 13 residues. Germline values: CDR1 MDHEN, CDR2 SYDVKM. The CDR3: CASSLLGDYGYTF. CDR3 nucleotides: TGTGCCAGCAGCTTACTCGGAGACTATGGCTACACCTTC.

This clonotype appeared a few times. This chain links TRBV6-2 or TRBV6-3 with TRBJ1-1, with D unresolved. The germline CDR1 and CDR2 sequences are MNHEY and SVGEGT. Trimming pared 5 bases from V and 4 bases from J, leaving 17 bases between. The CDR3 runs 15 residues. The CDR3 loop is CASSLAGHTSTEAFF. The CDR3 DNA reads as TGTGCCAGCAGTCTCGCCGGTCATACGTCCACTGAAGCTTTCTTT.

The rearrangement uses TRBV12-3 or TRBV12-4 and TRBJ1-2; D is uncertain. V lost 2 bases and J lost 4, with 11 bases in between. The CDR3 loop spans 14 amino acids. The CDR3 nucleotides are TGTGCCAGCAGTTTATATCAGGAGCCCTATGGCTACACCTTC. Encoded protein: CASSLYQEPYGYTF.

The chain has TRBV5-1 and TRBJ2-3, with 7 positions matching TRBD1. J gave up 0 bases and V 4 bases, and 5 bases lay outside the gene matches. The germline gives CDR1 SGHRS, CDR2 YFSETQ. The CDR3 sequence is 15 residues long. The CDR3 sequence is CASSDPDRSTDTQYF. DNA of the CDR3: TGCGCCAGCAGCGACCCGGACAGGAGCACAGATACGCAGTATTTT.

In this sample, this clonotype turned up a few times. This rearrangement joins TRBV23-1 to TRBJ1-1; D is ambiguous. TRBV23-1 is given ORF status, its function remaining uncertain. This CDR3 has 10 residues. With 11 bases removed from V and 4 bases from J, the gap between germline ends came to 8 bases. The CDR3 loop reads CAHKVTEAFF. The CDR3 nucleotides read TGCGCCCACAAGGTCACTGAAGCTTTCTTT.

This clonotype was counted ten times or more. This chain uses TRBV2 with TRBJ2-7, with 8 bases aligning to TRBD1. Germline CDR1 SNHLY, CDR2 FYNNEI. Trimming at V came to 7 bases and at J to 4 bases, leaving 6 bases not matched to a gene. The CDR3 sequence is 13 residues long. Here the CDR3 DNA reads TGTGCCAGCAAACCGGGACAGGTATACGAGCAGTACTTC. Translating it yields CASKPGQVYEQYF. Complete variable domain (other parts from reference TRBV2 and TRBJ2-7): EPEVTQTPSHQVTQMGQEVILRCVPISNHLYFYWYRQILGQKVEFLVSFYNNEISEKSEIFDDQFSVERPDGSNFTLKIRSTKLEDSAMYFCASKPGQVYEQYFGPGTRLTVT.

The chain uses TRBV29-1 and TRBJ2-2, with 7 bases fitting TRBD1. The CDR3 spans 14 residues. CDR1 and CDR2 (germline): SQVTM, ANQGSEA. V trimming: 4 bases; J trimming: 1 base; junction bases outside the gene matches: 3. The CDR3 DNA reads as TGCAGCGTTGCTGGGACAGAGAACACCGGGGAGCTGTTTTTT. Residues: CSVAGTENTGELFF.

The rearrangement uses TRBV11-2 and TRBJ1-6; D not resolved. Germline CDR1 SGHAT, CDR2 FQNNGV. This CDR3 has 16 residues. Deletions cut 4 bases from V and 6 bases from J, with 16 bases between. The CDR3 DNA reads TGTGCCAGCAGCTCGATATCCGGGCCGCGTAATTCACCCCTCCACTTT. Translated, it gives CASSSISGPRNSPLHF.

This clonotype came up many times. The chain carries TRBV20-1 and TRBJ2-2; 8 bases map to TRBD2. The CDR3 is 15 amino acids. In germline, CDR1 is DFQATT, CDR2 SNEGSKA (reference sequence). V lost 5 bases to trimming and J lost 9 bases; unmatched junction nucleotides: 14. CDR3 sequence: CSAYRPATSERELFF. The DNA of the CDR3 is TGCAGTGCTTACCGTCCGGCGACTAGCGAGCGGGAGCTGTTTTTT.

This clonotype was seen at least ten times. The chain joins TRBV28 to TRBJ1-5, with TRBD1 as a possible D gene (5 bases). The CDR3 sequence is 15 residues long. The germline CDR1 and CDR2 sequences are MDHEN and SYDVKM. Deletions cut 3 bases from V and 7 bases from J, with 16 bases between. In nucleotides, the CDR3 is TGTGCCAGCAGTTTTCTAGACAGTACAGAACAGCCCCAGCATTTT. Protein sequence: CASSFLDSTEQPQHF. Together with reference TRBV28 and TRBJ1-5, the CDR3 gives the full variable domain: DVKVTQSSRYLVKRTGEKVFLECVQDMDHENMFWYRQDPGLGLRLIYFSYDVKMKEKGDIPEGYSVSREKKERFSLILESASTNQTSMYLCASSFLDSTEQPQHFGDGTRLSIL.

This clonotype was seen at least ten times. The rearrangement uses TRBV28 and TRBJ1-6, with 10 bases identical to TRBD1. The CDR3 is 15 residues long. In germline, CDR1 is MDHEN, CDR2 SYDVKM. J gave up 4 bases and V 10 bases, and 7 bases lay outside the gene matches. CDR3 coding DNA: TGTGCCACCCTTGGGGGACAGGGGTATAATTCACCCCTCCACTTT. This gives the protein CATLGGQGYNSPLHF.